The clone carrying this TCR beta chain appeared a few times. Antigen specificity is unknown. The entry originates in a study of cytomegalovirus exposure and HLA in healthy donors. The CDR3 spans 15 residues. CDR1 and CDR2 (germline): SGHTA, FQGTGA. V was cut by 5 bases and J by 8 bases, with 20 bases left in between. PCR involved 60 Vbeta and 13 Jbeta primers. Method: immunoSEQ multiplex PCR; TCRdb's copy keeps in-frame clones and lacks some. The repertoire holds 150,000 or so clones, with almost 80% as singletons. Study-level results: Investigators reported approximately 170 TCR beta chains as tied to cytomegalovirus.

This clonotype originated in a woman in her forties in good health and CMV-seropositive. This chain connects TRBV7-3 to TRBJ2-3, with TRBD2 as a possible D gene (6 bases). The material sequenced was PBMCs. The CDR3 nucleotides are TGTGCCAGCAGCCCCCAATCCGGGGAGGCCGGTACGCAGTATTTT. Translated, it gives CASSPQSGEAGTQYF.